This T cell receptor (beta chain) was identified during a study of shared clonotypes between healthy human individuals. Whole-study context: Aged 18 to 49, the donors were two women and a few men. Per donor, CD8 memory used one plate, CD8 naive used two, CD4 memory used three and CD4 naive used three.

Naive CD8 cells were CD45RO-negative, positively selected for CCR7, excluding terminally differentiated effector memory CD45RA+ cells. Every contributor of samples was a Caucasian grown-up residing in Nashville, Tennessee. Germline V CDR1 and CDR2: SGHDT, YYEEEE. The V and J ends lost 0 bases and 3 bases, in that order; junction bases with no gene match: 15. CDR3 length: 19 residues. Worth noting for this clone: Its antigen is currently unknown.

The protocol was immunoSEQ multiplex PCR, while the TCRdb copy is restricted to in-frame clones and leaves out a portion. In the table there are some 2 million clones, over 85% of which are singletons. Study-wide results and limits: With a few donors compared, approximately 5% of naive CD4 clonotypes were shared.

The rearrangement uses TRBV5-6 and TRBJ2-7; 10 bases line up with TRBD1. Sequencing was performed on naive CD8+ T cells sorted from blood. The sequence came from a man aged 18 to 30 in good health. This chain's CDR3 is CASSLEFDGDRGEVYEQYF. The CDR3 DNA is TGTGCCAGCAGCTTGGAGTTCGATGGGGACAGGGGAGAGGTCTACGAGCAGTACTTC. Using reference TRBV5-6 and TRBJ2-7 for the parts outside the CDR3, the full variable domain is DAGVTQSPTHLIKTRGQQVTLRCSPKSGHDTVSWYQQALGQGPQFIFQYYEEEERQRGNFPDRFSGHQFPNYSSELNVNALLLGDSALYLCASSLEFDGDRGEVYEQYFGPGTRLTVT.